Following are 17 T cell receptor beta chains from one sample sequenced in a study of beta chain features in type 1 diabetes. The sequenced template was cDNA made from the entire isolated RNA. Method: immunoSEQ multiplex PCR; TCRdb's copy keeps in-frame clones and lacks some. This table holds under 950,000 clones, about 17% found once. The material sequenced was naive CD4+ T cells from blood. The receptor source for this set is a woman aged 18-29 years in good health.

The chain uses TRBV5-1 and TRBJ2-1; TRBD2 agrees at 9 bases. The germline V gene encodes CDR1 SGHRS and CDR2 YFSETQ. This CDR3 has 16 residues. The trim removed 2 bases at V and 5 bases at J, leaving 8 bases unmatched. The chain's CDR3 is CASSFPTSGRDNEQFF. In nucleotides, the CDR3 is TGCGCCAGCAGCTTTCCGACTAGCGGCAGGGACAATGAGCAGTTCTTC.

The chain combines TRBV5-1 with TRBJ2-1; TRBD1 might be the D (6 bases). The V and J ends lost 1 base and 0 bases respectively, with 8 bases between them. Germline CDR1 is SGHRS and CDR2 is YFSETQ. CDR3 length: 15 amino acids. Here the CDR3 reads CASSLTDSSYNEQFF. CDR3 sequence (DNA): TGCGCCAGCAGCTTGACGGACAGCTCCTACAATGAGCAGTTCTTC.

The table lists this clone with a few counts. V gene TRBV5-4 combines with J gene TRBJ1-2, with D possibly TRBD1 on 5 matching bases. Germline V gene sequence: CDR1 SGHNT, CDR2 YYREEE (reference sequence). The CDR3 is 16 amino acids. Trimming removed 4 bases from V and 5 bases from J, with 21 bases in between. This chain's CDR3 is CASSLYSGTRSYGYTF. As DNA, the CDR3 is TGTGCCAGCAGCCTGTACTCCGGGACGAGGAGTTATGGCTACACCTTC.

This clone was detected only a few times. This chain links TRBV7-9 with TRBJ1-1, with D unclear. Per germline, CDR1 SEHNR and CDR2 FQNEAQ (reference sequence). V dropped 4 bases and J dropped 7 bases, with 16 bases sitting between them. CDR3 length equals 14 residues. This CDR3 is CASSSTGVRGEAFF. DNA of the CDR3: TGTGCCAGCAGCTCTACCGGAGTACGAGGTGAAGCTTTCTTT.

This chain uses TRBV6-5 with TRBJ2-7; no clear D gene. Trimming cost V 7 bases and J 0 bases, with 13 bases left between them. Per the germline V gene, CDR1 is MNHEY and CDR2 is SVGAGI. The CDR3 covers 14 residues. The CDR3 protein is CASKFTASSYEQYF. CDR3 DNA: TGTGCCAGCAAATTTACAGCTAGCTCCTACGAGCAGTACTTC.

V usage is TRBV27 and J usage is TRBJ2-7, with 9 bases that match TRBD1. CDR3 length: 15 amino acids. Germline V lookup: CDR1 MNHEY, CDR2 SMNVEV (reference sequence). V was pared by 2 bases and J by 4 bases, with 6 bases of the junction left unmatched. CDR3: CASSLVGTGMYEQYF. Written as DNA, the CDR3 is TGTGCCAGCAGTTTAGTCGGGACAGGGATGTACGAGCAGTACTTC.

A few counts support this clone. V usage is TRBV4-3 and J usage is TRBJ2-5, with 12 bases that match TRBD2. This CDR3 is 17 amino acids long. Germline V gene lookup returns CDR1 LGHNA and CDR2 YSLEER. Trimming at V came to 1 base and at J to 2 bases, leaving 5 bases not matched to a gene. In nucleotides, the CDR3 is TGCGCCAGCAGCCAAGGTTCGACTAGCGGGAGACAAGAGACCCAGTACTTC. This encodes CASSQGSTSGRQETQYF.

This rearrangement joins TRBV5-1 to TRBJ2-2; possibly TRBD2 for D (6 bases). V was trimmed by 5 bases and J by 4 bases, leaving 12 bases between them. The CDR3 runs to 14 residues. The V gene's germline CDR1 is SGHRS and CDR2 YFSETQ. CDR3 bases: TGCGCCAGCAGGGCGGGACCGGTCACCGGGGAGCTGTTTTTT. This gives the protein CASRAGPVTGELFF.

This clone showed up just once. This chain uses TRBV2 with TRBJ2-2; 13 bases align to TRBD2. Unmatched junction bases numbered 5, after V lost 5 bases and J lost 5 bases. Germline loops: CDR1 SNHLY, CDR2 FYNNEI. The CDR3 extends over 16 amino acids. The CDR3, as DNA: TGTGCCAGCAGTCGCAGACTAGCGGGAGGTACCGGGGAGCTGTTTTTT. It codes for CASSRRLAGGTGELFF.

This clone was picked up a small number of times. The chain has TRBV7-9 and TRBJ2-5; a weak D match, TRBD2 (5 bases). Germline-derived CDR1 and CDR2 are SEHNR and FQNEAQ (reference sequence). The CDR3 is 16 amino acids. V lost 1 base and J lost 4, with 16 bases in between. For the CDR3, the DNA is TGTGCCAGCAGCTTAGTGGGAGCGGTAACCGCAGAGACCCAGTACTTC. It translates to CASSLVGAVTAETQYF.

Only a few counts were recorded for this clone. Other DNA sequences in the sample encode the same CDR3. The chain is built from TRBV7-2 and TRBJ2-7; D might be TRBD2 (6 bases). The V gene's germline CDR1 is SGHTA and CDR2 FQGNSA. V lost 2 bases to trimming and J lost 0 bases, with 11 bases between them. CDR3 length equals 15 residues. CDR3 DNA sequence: TGTGCCAGCAGCTTACTCGGGAGAAGCTCCTACGAGCAGTACTTC. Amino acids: CASSLLGRSSYEQYF.

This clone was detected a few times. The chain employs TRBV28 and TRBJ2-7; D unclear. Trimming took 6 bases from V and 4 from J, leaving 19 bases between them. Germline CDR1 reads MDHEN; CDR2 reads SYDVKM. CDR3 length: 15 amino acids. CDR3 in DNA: TGTGCCAGCAGCCGGTTTAGTACAGTCTGGTACGAGCAGTACTTC. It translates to CASSRFSTVWYEQYF. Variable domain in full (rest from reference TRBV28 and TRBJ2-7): DVKVTQSSRYLVKRTGEKVFLECVQDMDHENMFWYRQDPGLGLRLIYFSYDVKMKEKGDIPEGYSVSREKKERFSLILESASTNQTSMYLCASSRFSTVWYEQYFGPGTRLTVT.

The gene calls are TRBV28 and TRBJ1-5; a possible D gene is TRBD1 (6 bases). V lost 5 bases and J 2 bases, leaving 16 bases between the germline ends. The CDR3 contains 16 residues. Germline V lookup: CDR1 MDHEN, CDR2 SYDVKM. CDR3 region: CASSRRTVHGNQPQHF. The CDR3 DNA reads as TGTGCCAGCAGTCGCAGGACAGTTCATGGCAATCAGCCCCAGCATTTT. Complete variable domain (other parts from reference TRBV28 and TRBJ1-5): DVKVTQSSRYLVKRTGEKVFLECVQDMDHENMFWYRQDPGLGLRLIYFSYDVKMKEKGDIPEGYSVSREKKERFSLILESASTNQTSMYLCASSRRTVHGNQPQHFGDGTRLSIL.

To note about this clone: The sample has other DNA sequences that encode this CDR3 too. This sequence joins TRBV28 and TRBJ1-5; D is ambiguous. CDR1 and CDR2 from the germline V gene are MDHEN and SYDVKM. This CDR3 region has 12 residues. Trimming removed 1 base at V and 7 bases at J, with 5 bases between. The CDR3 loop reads CASSLLGQPQHF. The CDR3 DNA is TGTGCCAGCAGTTTATTAGGACAGCCCCAGCATTTT.

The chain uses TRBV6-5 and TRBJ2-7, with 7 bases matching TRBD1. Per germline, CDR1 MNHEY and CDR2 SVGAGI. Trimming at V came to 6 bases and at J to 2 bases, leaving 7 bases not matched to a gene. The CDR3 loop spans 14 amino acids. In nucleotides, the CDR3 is TGTGCCAGCAGGGGTTGGGACAGAGCCTACGAGCAGTACTTC. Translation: CASRGWDRAYEQYF.

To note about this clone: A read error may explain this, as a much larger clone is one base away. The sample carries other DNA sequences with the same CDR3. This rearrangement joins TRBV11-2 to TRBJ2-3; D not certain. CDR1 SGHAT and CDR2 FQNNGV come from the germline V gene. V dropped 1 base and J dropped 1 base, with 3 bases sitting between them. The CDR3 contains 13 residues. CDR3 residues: CASSLAGTDTQYF. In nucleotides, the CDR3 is TGTGCCAGCAGCTTAGCGGGCACAGATACGCAGTATTTT. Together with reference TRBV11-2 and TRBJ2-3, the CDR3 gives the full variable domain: EAGVAQSPRYKIIEKRQSVAFWCNPISGHATLYWYQQILGQGPKLLIQFQNNGVVDDSQLPKDRFSAERLKGVDSTLKIQPAKLEDSAVYLCASSLAGTDTQYFGPGTRLTVL.

In DNA form, the CDR3 reads TGTGCCAGCAGCCCCGGACAGTCGAGCTCCTACGAGCAGTACTTC. It encodes CASSPGQSSSYEQYF. This chain uses TRBV28 with TRBJ2-7, with D perhaps matching TRBD1 (6 bases). CDR1 and CDR2 from the germline V gene are MDHEN and SYDVKM. V dropped 6 bases and J dropped 0 bases, with 15 bases sitting between them. The CDR3 is 15 amino acids.